The 9 T cell receptor beta chains given below trace back to one sample, sequenced in a study of beta chain features in type 1 diabetes. Every isolated RNA sample was fully reverse transcribed, so sequencing captured expressed TCRB transcripts. Sequencing was performed with immunoSEQ multiplex PCR; in TCRdb, only in-frame clones are kept and a portion is missing. The sample holds 350,000 or so clones, 15% to 20% seen once. The specimen was naive CD4+ T cells from blood. The receptors shown here come from a woman aged 18-29 years in good health.

The chain recombines TRBV5-1 with TRBJ2-1; 15 nucleotides line up with TRBD2. The ends lost 2 bases at V and 10 bases at J; junction bases unmatched: 4. Germline CDR1 SGHRS, CDR2 YFSETQ. The CDR3 length is 15 residues. The CDR3 region is CASSFGLAGGREQFF. CDR3 DNA: TGCGCCAGCAGCTTCGGACTAGCGGGGGGGCGAGAGCAGTTCTTC.

This clone was found a few times. The chain has TRBV4-1 and TRBJ2-7; 9 nucleotides agree with TRBD1. V shed 3 bases and J 5 bases; nucleotides not matched to a gene: 14. The germline V gene encodes CDR1 MGHRA and CDR2 YSYEKL. CDR3 length equals 17 residues. The chain's CDR3 is CASSQTQFRDREDEQYF. The DNA for the CDR3 is TGCGCCAGCAGCCAGACACAGTTCCGGGACAGGGAGGACGAGCAGTACTTC.

This clone was recorded a few times. V usage is TRBV4-1 and J usage is TRBJ2-3; 8 positions agree with TRBD2. CDR1 is MGHRA and CDR2 is YSYEKL in the germline V gene. V shed 0 bases and J 2 bases; nucleotides not matched to a gene: 7. The CDR3 spans 17 residues. In nucleotides, the CDR3 is TGCGCCAGCAGCCAAGATCAAGCGGGAGTTGCCACAGATACGCAGTATTTT. This codes for CASSQDQAGVATDTQYF.

In this sample, this clone turned up a few times. The gene calls are TRBV5-1 and TRBJ2-5, with D uncertain. The V and J ends lost 0 bases and 7 bases respectively, with 7 bases between them. The CDR3 totals 12 residues. Germline CDR1 and CDR2: SGHRS and YFSETQ. The CDR3 DNA follows: TGCGCCAGCAGCTTGGAGCAGGTGACCCAGTACTTC. Amino acid sequence: CASSLEQVTQYF.

The CDR3, as DNA: TGTGCCAGCACCTCCGGGACTAGCGGGATTCAAGAGACCCAGTACTTC. Translating it yields CASTSGTSGIQETQYF. The V and J genes are TRBV2 and TRBJ2-5; 13 bases map to TRBD2. The CDR3 contains 16 residues. J was trimmed by 2 bases and V by 7 bases; bases with no gene match: 7. The V gene's germline CDR1 is SNHLY and CDR2 FYNNEI.

The chain is built from TRBV5-1 and TRBJ2-2, with D possibly being TRBD2 (6 bases). V was shortened by 7 bases and J by 10 bases, with 11 bases between the two germline ends. The CDR3 is 11 residues long. Germline V gene sequence: CDR1 SGHRS, CDR2 YFSETQ. The CDR3 nucleotides are TGCGCCAGCCGGCGGGAAGAGGAGCTGTTTTTT. Protein: CASRREEELFF. Together with reference TRBV5-1 and TRBJ2-2, the CDR3 gives the full variable domain: KAGVTQTPRYLIKTRGQQVTLSCSPISGHRSVSWYQQTPGQGLQFLFEYFSETQRNKGNFPGRFSGRQFSNSRSEMNVSTLELGDSALYLCASRREEELFFGEGSRLTVL.

The V and J genes are TRBV7-9 and TRBJ2-1, with TRBD2 matching 9 bases. Germline-derived CDR1 and CDR2 are SEHNR and FQNEAQ (reference sequence). There are 16 residues in the CDR3. The J segment lost 2 bases and the V segment lost 3 bases, leaving 5 bases of the junction unmatched. The CDR3 sequence: CASSFLAGFAYNEQFF. Here the CDR3 DNA reads TGTGCCAGCAGCTTTCTAGCGGGGTTTGCCTACAATGAGCAGTTCTTC.

This clone was detected only a few times. This CDR3 is CASSPLTKGRYTGELFF. For the CDR3, the DNA is TGTGCCAGCAGCCCTCTAACGAAGGGGCGATACACCGGGGAGCTGTTTTTT. The genes are TRBV4-2 and TRBJ2-2; perhaps TRBD1 as D (5 bases). The V and J ends lost 4 bases and 3 bases respectively, with 18 bases between them. The CDR3 runs 17 residues. CDR1 LGHNA and CDR2 YNFKEQ come from the germline V gene.

This rearrangement joins TRBV5-1 to TRBJ2-2; the match to TRBD1 covers 7 bases. Germline values: CDR1 SGHRS, CDR2 YFSETQ. The CDR3 has 14 residues. V dropped 7 bases and J dropped 0; count of bases not matched to a gene: 3. The CDR3, as DNA: TGCGCCAGCGGGGACAGCGCGAACACCGGGGAGCTGTTTTTT. Its protein is CASGDSANTGELFF.